This TCR beta chain was identified in a study of shared clonotypes between healthy human individuals (dated by TCRdb to the early 2020s). As for the study more broadly: The cohort comprised two women and three men aged 18 to 49 years. For each donor, three plates each were used for CD4 naive and CD4 memory, two plates were used for CD8 naive, and one plate was used for CD8 memory. Per donor, leukapheresis produced somewhere between about 0.9 and 9.5 billion PBMCs. The study deeply sequenced blood TCR repertoires of five healthy adults to estimate repertoire size and the extent of clonotype sharing between individuals. To increase sequencing depth and limit assay-specific biases, TCR repertoire library preparation and sequencing were carried out by different laboratories using diverse techniques.

TCR CDR3 regions were amplified from genomic DNA by multiplex PCR using the deep immunoSEQ assay. Extracted genomic DNA from each cell subset was spread evenly across all wells of several immunoSEQ 96-well plates, with each plate serving as a replicate. For sorted subsets, roughly 200 ng of genomic DNA, equivalent to 25,000 to 30,000 T cell genomes, went into each replicate PCR. Purified libraries were measured with a Qubit 3.0 fluorometer, size-checked on a Bioanalyzer 2100, and measured again with the KAPA Library Quantification kit. Every immunoSEQ 96-well plate was sequenced on a dedicated single-read 150-cycle Illumina NextSeq 550 flow cell. Turning to the authors' computational methods: The immunoSEQ output contained only junctional sequences without quality scores, so filtering could not match that applied to full-length reads. Sequences were annotated with PyIR, a Python wrapper for IgBLAST v1.9, and V/J genes and CDR3 were assigned using IMGT germline references. Any read was removed if the V/J assignment was weak (E-value above 1e-6), the CDR3 was missing, or the read contained stop codons, out-of-frame junctions, or ambiguous translated residues. V3J clonotypes were defined by identical inferred V gene, J gene, and CDR3 amino acid sequence. To compute the percentage overlap between repertoires, the number of shared unique clonotypes was divided by the size of the smaller repertoire. RTK rarefaction, the Chao1 estimator, and Recon v2.1 estimates of unobserved clonotypes were used to assess repertoire richness. Generation probabilities for all TCRbeta clonotypes obtained by the gDNA method from four donors were computed using OLGA. Imported from immuneACCESS, the table was reduced by TCRdb to in-frame sequences with V and J called. These copies leave out some clones; in studies compared against another copy, an unresolved V gene accounts for under half, and the cause of the remainder is not known. That table supplies the V and J calls and clone size; D and trimming were determined from the DNA. This sample has a few million clones in its table, and 90% to 95% of those were observed once. Together, the top ten hold more than 0.12% of the sample.

Donors were healthy HIV-negative adults with no recently reported acute infections or vaccinations. All donors were Caucasian adults living in Nashville, Tennessee, USA. CD4+ T cells were enriched by magnetic negative selection, after which naive cells were positively selected on CD45RA and the negative fraction was taken as the memory subset. After blood collection by leukapheresis, PBMCs were isolated using Ficoll-Histopaque density gradient centrifugation and then cryopreserved in the vapor phase of liquid nitrogen. Analytical flow cytometry was used to check the purity and quantity of each magnetically sorted T cell population. Genomic DNA was isolated from each sorted fraction and quantified by UV absorbance on a Nanodrop 2000c. Overall study results and their limits: Clonotypes shared by all four sorted-subset donors showed higher generation probabilities than non-shared clonotypes. Pairwise subsampling led to the expectation that sequencing depth would affect the degree of clonotype sharing among donors. Larger estimated clonotype richness was generally found for naive subsets than for memory subsets. Sampling was restricted to blood, and TCR repertoires in tissues likely differ from the TCR repertoires found in blood. Rarefaction of sorted-subset datasets indicated incomplete sequencing despite the large sequencing depth. When a handful of donors were compared, the shared fraction of clonotypes was about 5% for naive CD4, about 4% for naive CD8, 2.3% for memory CD4, and less than 0.5% for memory CD8. The small number of donors limited the genetic and exposure-history diversity represented.

Of note for this clone: Its antigen remains unidentified. Qualities for individual bases were not recorded, and no much larger clone is one base off.

Germline trimming: 2 bases from V, 4 bases from J; junction bases outside gene matches: 2. The germline V gene sets CDR1 to SGHTA and CDR2 to FQGNSA. The CDR3 sequence holds 15 residues, the cysteine and phenylalanine included. Just CDR3 DNA is preserved here, 45 bases in frame from base 1. Recombination joined TRBV7-2 with TRBJ2-3; 11 central nucleotides agree with TRBD1. The sample consisted of naive CD4+ T cells sorted from blood. Sample cell subset or site, as interpreted from the label and publication: CD45RA+ positively selected. This clonotype was obtained from a man aged 18 to 35 in good health. The CDR3 corresponds to CASSLWGQGADTQYF. The nucleotide sequence is given as TGTGCCAGCAGCTTATGGGGACAGGGGGCAGATACGCAGTATTTT.